The 23 T cell receptor beta chains below come from one sample, sequenced in a study of cytomegalovirus exposure and HLA in healthy donors. 13 Jbeta primers and 60 Vbeta primers were used for the PCR. Produced via immunoSEQ multiplex PCR; TCRdb's table is partial and in-frame only. Seen here are under 90,000 clones, just under 90% observed once, and the top ten hold about 2.3%. The sequenced sample was PBMCs. The receptors stem from a man between 18 and 29 years old in good health and CMV-seronegative.

The gene calls are TRBV29-1 and TRBJ2-5; D is possibly TRBD1 (6 bases). CDR3 length equals 13 residues. Germline assignment: CDR1 SQVTM and CDR2 ANQGSEA. Deletions cut 1 base from V and 7 bases from J, with 13 bases between. The CDR3 region has the DNA TGCAGCGTTGAAGGGCAGGGGCCGGGGACCCAGTACTTC. This codes for CSVEGQGPGTQYF.

The rearrangement uses TRBV28 and TRBJ2-1, with 10 bases that match TRBD2. The length of the CDR3 is 15 residues. Germline lookup yields CDR1 MDHEN and CDR2 SYDVKM. Trimming at V came to 5 bases and at J to 4 bases, leaving 5 bases not matched to a gene. CDR3 amino acids: CASSLAGAGYNEQFF. The CDR3 region has the DNA TGTGCCAGCAGTCTAGCGGGAGCTGGGTACAATGAGCAGTTCTTC.

Concerning this clone itself: The junction does not match germline at one end; this may be a read error. This chain connects TRBV7-9 to TRBJ1-6; D gene ambiguous. CDR1 SEHNR and CDR2 FQNEAQ come from the germline V gene (reference sequence). This CDR3 has 15 residues. CDR3 bases: TGTTCCAGCAGTGGCGGGGAATACTATAATTCACCCCTCCACTTT. This encodes CSSSGGEYYNSPLHF.

The chain joins TRBV9 to TRBJ2-2, with a tentative D call TRBD2 (6 bases). The V gene's germline CDR1 is SGDLS and CDR2 YYNGEE. Trimming cost V 2 bases and J 0 bases, with 14 bases left between them. The CDR3 is made up of 17 amino acids. This CDR3 is CASSVSLQRANTGELFF. The CDR3 DNA follows: TGTGCCAGCAGCGTGAGCCTTCAGCGGGCGAACACCGGGGAGCTGTTTTTT.

This chain uses TRBV4-3 with TRBJ2-2; D is unclear. The CDR3 runs to 13 residues. With 4 bases removed from V and 7 bases from J, the gap between germline ends came to 10 bases. Per the germline V gene, CDR1 is LGHNA and CDR2 is YSLEER. The CDR3 reads CASSLKISGELFF. The CDR3 nucleotides are TGCGCCAGCAGCCTAAAGATTAGCGGGGAGCTGTTTTTT.

The chain carries TRBV15 and TRBJ1-3; D ambiguous. V shed 0 bases and J shed 2 bases, with 17 bases lying between them. From germline, CDR1 is LNHNV and CDR2 YYDKDF (reference sequence). The CDR3 spans 18 residues. The CDR3 loop is CATSRDLLNGFAGNTIYF. The CDR3 DNA reads as TGTGCCACCAGCAGAGATCTACTCAACGGGTTTGCTGGAAACACCATATATTTT.

The chain couples TRBV18 to TRBJ2-1, with D maybe TRBD1 (6 bases). The germline CDR1 and CDR2 sequences are KGHSH and LQKENI. V lost 3 bases, J lost 5 bases, and 14 bases lay in between. There are 15 residues in the CDR3. The CDR3 DNA sequence: TGTGCCAGCTCACCGGGGGCTAGCCCCCACAATGAGCAGTTCTTC. This gives the protein CASSPGASPHNEQFF.

This CDR3 reads CASSYRTSSGYNEQFF. The CDR3 DNA follows: TGTGCCAGCAGCTACAGGACTAGCAGCGGGTACAATGAGCAGTTCTTC. The gene calls are TRBV7-8 and TRBJ2-1; TRBD2 matches 8 bases. The germline gives CDR1 SGHVS, CDR2 FQNEAQ. The CDR3 loop spans 16 amino acids. V lost 4 bases, J lost 4 bases, and 9 bases stayed unmatched.

V is TRBV14 and J is TRBJ2-1; 8 nucleotides agree with TRBD2. V shed 3 bases, J shed 3 bases, and the junction held 7 bases outside the gene matches. Germline V lookup: CDR1 SGHDN, CDR2 FVKESK. This CDR3 contains 16 residues. The CDR3 is CASSHKAGVGYNEQFF. CDR3 sequence (DNA): TGTGCCAGCAGCCATAAAGCGGGAGTAGGCTACAATGAGCAGTTCTTC.

The V and J genes are TRBV15 and TRBJ1-1, with 9 bases lining up with TRBD1. CDR1 and CDR2 from the germline V gene are LNHNV and YYDKDF (reference sequence). The trim removed 3 bases at V and 1 base at J, leaving 3 bases unmatched. The CDR3 is made up of 15 amino acids. The CDR3: CATSRGGQGNTEAFF. CDR3 in DNA: TGTGCCACCAGCAGGGGGGGACAGGGGAACACTGAAGCTTTCTTT.

The rearrangement uses TRBV28 and TRBJ2-1, with D perhaps TRBD2 (6 bases). The ends were cut back, 4 bases at V and 5 bases at J, with 24 bases in the middle. The CDR3 totals 18 residues. CDR1 is MDHEN, CDR2 SYDVKM, per germline. CDR3 in amino acids: CASSYDPRASVTHNEQFF. CDR3 in DNA: TGTGCCAGCAGTTATGACCCCCGGGCTAGCGTCACTCACAATGAGCAGTTCTTC.

This chain uses TRBV7-2 with TRBJ2-7; 12 nucleotides agree with TRBD2. CDR3 length: 14 amino acids. Germline V gene data show CDR1 as SGHTA and CDR2 as FQGNSA. The V segment lost 1 base and the J segment 6 bases; nucleotides outside the gene matches: 1. The CDR3 bases are TGTGCCAGCAGCTTAGAGACTAGCGGGGGCGAGCAGTACTTC. Translation: CASSLETSGGEQYF.

The chain links TRBV5-5 to TRBJ2-7; TRBD2 matches 8 bases. CDR1 SGHKS and CDR2 YYEKEE come from the germline V gene (reference sequence). The CDR3 is 15 residues long. Unmatched junction bases numbered 8, after V lost 4 bases and J lost 2 bases. The CDR3 region has the DNA TGTGCCAGCAGCCATACTAGCGGAGGAGCCTACGAGCAGTACTTC. This translates into CASSHTSGGAYEQYF.

This chain links TRBV5-1 with TRBJ2-7, with a tentative D call TRBD2 (6 bases). CDR1 is SGHRS and CDR2 is YFSETQ in the germline V gene. The CDR3 runs to 16 residues. Between the trimmed V and J ends, which lost 1 base and 11 bases, there was a span of 25 bases. The CDR3 here is CASSLWGVGMSEQEYF. CDR3 sequence (DNA): TGCGCCAGCAGCTTGTGGGGGGTGGGGATGTCCGAGCAGGAGTACTTC.

This rearrangement joins TRBV6-5 to TRBJ2-3; 10 bases match TRBD2. Germline-derived CDR1 and CDR2 are MNHEY and SVGAGI. After removal of 4 bases from V and 4 bases from J, the junction contained 8 bases not matched to a gene. This CDR3 has 16 amino acids. The CDR3 DNA sequence: TGTGCCAGCAGTTCCCCCAGCGGGAGGGGCCCAGATACGCAGTATTTT. Its translation is CASSSPSGRGPDTQYF.

The gene calls are TRBV4-1 and TRBJ1-2; 12 bases line up with TRBD1. V shed 3 bases, J shed 4 bases, and the junction held 9 bases outside the gene matches. Germline-derived CDR1 and CDR2 are MGHRA and YSYEKL. CDR3 length: 17 amino acids. CDR3 loop: CASSQSPGQGASYGYTF. The CDR3 nucleotides are TGCGCCAGCAGCCAGTCACCGGGACAGGGGGCGAGCTATGGCTACACCTTC.

The rearrangement uses TRBV9 and TRBJ2-3, with no clear D. Germline V CDR1 and CDR2: SGDLS, YYNGEE. The CDR3 totals 16 residues. V was shortened by 0 bases and J by 1 base, with 12 bases between the two germline ends. CDR3 loop: CASSVGKSGGTDTQYF. CDR3 nucleotides: TGTGCCAGCAGCGTAGGGAAGTCGGGTGGCACAGATACGCAGTATTTT. Looking up the rest from reference TRBV9 and TRBJ2-3 gives the full variable domain: DSGVTQTPKHLITATGQRVTLRCSPRSGDLSVYWYQQSLDQGLQFLIQYYNGEERAKGNILERFSAQQFPDLHSELNLSSLELGDSALYFCASSVGKSGGTDTQYFGPGTRLTVL.

V and J are TRBV19 and TRBJ1-2; 7 bases match TRBD1. Germline loops: CDR1 LNHDA, CDR2 SQIVND (reference sequence). Losses at the gene ends were 7 bases for V and 5 bases for J; bases not matched to a gene: 10. This CDR3 contains 14 residues. For the CDR3, the DNA is TGTGCCAGTAACCGGGACAGACAACTTTATGGCTACACCTTC. Translating gives CASNRDRQLYGYTF.

The rearrangement uses TRBV11-2 and TRBJ2-5, with D tentatively TRBD2 (6 bases). The CDR3 loop spans 14 amino acids. Germline CDR1 is SGHAT and CDR2 is FQNNGV. Between the trimmed V and J ends, which lost 1 base and 4 bases, there was a span of 10 bases. CDR3 DNA sequence: TGTGCCAGCAGCTTAGCCGGGACTTTAGAGACCCAGTACTTC. Translating it yields CASSLAGTLETQYF.

The J gene is TRBJ2-7, the V gene TRBV7-2, with 11 bases matching TRBD1. Per the germline V gene, CDR1 is SGHTA and CDR2 is FQGNSA. The CDR3 covers 15 residues. Trimming removed 1 base from V and 3 bases from J; junction bases left unmatched: 2. Written as DNA, the CDR3 is TGTGCCAGCAGCTTAGGAGGGACAGGGGGCTACGAGCAGTACTTC. Protein sequence: CASSLGGTGGYEQYF.

The chain combines TRBV5-1 with TRBJ2-7; TRBD1 agrees at 7 bases. With 3 bases clipped from V and 7 bases from J, the junction kept 7 bases outside the gene matches. CDR1 SGHRS and CDR2 YFSETQ come from the germline V gene. This CDR3 region has 13 residues. CDR3 in DNA: TGCGCCAGCAGCTCAACAGGGGTTGGGGAGCAGTACTTC. This gives the protein CASSSTGVGEQYF.

This chain uses TRBV10-1 with TRBJ2-7, with D possibly TRBD2 on 5 matching bases. This CDR3 region has 16 residues. Germline CDR1 and CDR2: WNHNN and SYGVQD (reference sequence). The V and J ends lost 3 bases and 5 bases respectively, with 20 bases between them. CDR3 nucleotides: TGCGCCAGCAGTGACCCCGGGGTGTCAGGTGGACACGAGCAGTACTTC. It codes for CASSDPGVSGGHEQYF.

The chain links TRBV6-6 to TRBJ2-3; D is perhaps TRBD1 (6 bases). Germline lookup yields CDR1 MNHNY and CDR2 SVGAGI (reference sequence). V was trimmed by 2 bases and J by 0 bases, leaving 12 bases between them. The length of the CDR3 is 16 residues. CDR3 amino acids: CASSYQGRTSTDTQYF. The CDR3 bases are TGTGCCAGCAGTTACCAGGGGCGGACTAGCACAGATACGCAGTATTTT.